These 13 T cell receptor beta chains were sequenced from one sample in a study of T cells in Graves' hyperthyroidism and ophthalmopathy. Amplified TCR beta CDR3 regions derived from RNA transcripts. Carried out on the TCR CDR3, a first-round RT-PCR used the HTBI primer set. TCRdb re-derived calls from the multiplex PCR reads in MiXCR, one entry per CDR3 protein. The table records hundreds of thousands of distinct CDR3 sequences, less than 15% of them present only once. Input material: blood. These receptors came from a woman in her 40s with Graves' hyperthyroidism.

In its sample, this clonotype was seen many times. The chain carries TRBV27 and TRBJ1-2; D uncertain. The V end lost 1 base, the J end lost 0 bases, and 6 bases lay between the germline ends. The CDR3 loop spans 14 amino acids. Germline CDR1 is MNHEY and CDR2 is SMNVEV (reference sequence). In nucleotides, the CDR3 is TGTGCCAGCAGTTTATTAGGTCCTAACTATGGCTACACCTTC. Amino acids: CASSLLGPNYGYTF.

This clonotype was seen more than once but under ten times. The chain has TRBV19 and TRBJ2-7; 12 bases line up with TRBD2. The CDR3 loop spans 17 amino acids. J lost 0 bases, V lost 3 bases, and 6 bases had no gene match. CDR1 is LNHDA and CDR2 is SQIVND in the germline V gene (reference sequence). CDR3 in amino acids: CASSIKLAGGSSYEQYF. Here the CDR3 DNA reads TGTGCCAGTAGTATTAAACTAGCGGGAGGAAGCTCCTACGAGCAGTACTTC.

This clonotype was picked up many times. The chain uses TRBV3-1 and TRBJ1-1, with a possible D match to TRBD1 (6 bases). V lost 4 bases and J 4 bases, leaving 13 bases between the germline ends. Germline CDR1 reads LGHDT; CDR2 reads YNNKEL (reference sequence). The CDR3 consists of 14 residues. The chain's CDR3 is CASSRSGVTTEAFF. DNA of the CDR3: TGTGCCAGCAGCCGCTCAGGGGTAACCACTGAAGCTTTCTTT.

The chain is built from TRBV6-2 or TRBV6-3 and TRBJ2-3; TRBD2 matches at 8 bases. Germline lookup yields CDR1 MNHEY and CDR2 SVGEGT. The length of the CDR3 is 14 residues. With V trimmed by 5 bases and J by 4 bases, 5 bases remained unmatched. The chain's CDR3 is CASSTREGADTQYF. The CDR3 nucleotides are TGTGCCAGCAGTACCCGGGAGGGGGCAGATACGCAGTATTTT.

In this sample, this clonotype turned up a few times. The V gene is TRBV4-1, the J gene TRBJ1-4; 9 bases agree with TRBD1. Germline loops: CDR1 MGHRA, CDR2 YSYEKL. The CDR3 is made up of 17 amino acids. The J segment lost 3 bases and the V segment lost 0 bases, leaving 5 bases of the junction unmatched. The CDR3 protein is CASSQETQGASNEKLFF. The CDR3 bases are TGCGCCAGCAGCCAAGAGACACAGGGGGCGTCTAATGAAAAACTGTTTTTT.

This clonotype was counted ten times or more. V and J are TRBV6-1 and TRBJ2-3, with 13 bases aligning to TRBD2. Per germline, CDR1 MNHNS and CDR2 SASEGT. V shed 5 bases, J shed 2 bases, and the junction held 4 bases outside the gene matches. The CDR3 extends over 16 amino acids. This CDR3 reads CASSYGTSGNTDTQYF. The CDR3 nucleotides read TGTGCCAGCAGTTACGGGACTAGCGGGAACACAGATACGCAGTATTTT.

The rearrangement joins TRBV10-2 to TRBJ2-2; 10 positions agree with TRBD2. Germline lookup yields CDR1 WSHSY and CDR2 SAAADI. Trimming cost V 1 base and J 2 bases; bases outside gene matches: 4. CDR3 size: 17 residues. The CDR3 loop reads CASSEYSSGGNTGELFF. The CDR3 DNA is TGCGCCAGCAGTGAGTACTCTAGCGGGGGAAACACCGGGGAGCTGTTTTTT.

This clonotype was detected many times. V gene TRBV20-1 combines with J gene TRBJ2-5, with 12 bases lining up with TRBD2. Germline CDR1 is DFQATT and CDR2 is SNEGSKA (reference sequence). V shed 0 bases, J shed 4 bases, and the junction held 6 bases outside the gene matches. This CDR3 is 16 amino acids long. CDR3 sequence reads: CSARDLTSGRIETQYF. CDR3 coding DNA: TGCAGTGCTAGAGACTTAACTAGCGGGAGGATAGAGACCCAGTACTTC.

This clonotype turned up a few times. The V call is TRBV7-9, the J call TRBJ1-3; weak D call: TRBD1 (5 bases). CDR1 SEHNR and CDR2 FQNEAQ come from the germline V gene (reference sequence). The CDR3 totals 15 residues. Trimming took off 5 bases at V and 2 bases at J, with 13 bases between the two ends. The CDR3 DNA reads as TGTGCCAGCAGCCTAAGGACGGGGGCTGGAAACACCATATATTTT. Its protein product is CASSLRTGAGNTIYF.

This clonotype appeared many times. The rearrangement links TRBV29-1 to TRBJ2-1, with D unclear. The CDR3 is made up of 16 amino acids. Per germline, CDR1 SQVTM and CDR2 ANQGSEA. V gave up 0 bases and J gave up 1 base, with 13 bases separating them. Here the CDR3 reads CSVEEGDGSSYNEQFF. In DNA form, the CDR3 reads TGCAGCGTTGAAGAAGGCGACGGATCATCCTACAATGAGCAGTTCTTC.

In this sample, this clonotype turned up many times. V gene TRBV6-1 combines with J gene TRBJ2-6; TRBD2 matches at 14 bases. Trimming removed 6 bases from V and 1 base from J; junction bases left unmatched: 5. The V gene's germline CDR1 is MNHNS and CDR2 SASEGT. The length of the CDR3 is 18 residues. In nucleotides, the CDR3 is TGTGCCAGCAGGACGGGACTAGCGGGAGATTCTGGGGCCAACGTCCTGACTTTC. Amino acids: CASRTGLAGDSGANVLTF.

This clonotype was seen many times. V usage is TRBV11-3 and J usage is TRBJ2-1; D ambiguous. The CDR3 is 18 residues long. CDR1 and CDR2 from the germline V gene are SGHNT and YENEEA. V was trimmed by 4 bases and J by 2 bases, leaving 21 bases between them. The DNA for the CDR3 is TGTGCCAGCAGCTCCGACGAAGACCTTTTCGGCCCCTACAATGAGCAGTTCTTC. Protein product: CASSSDEDLFGPYNEQFF. Complete variable domain (other parts from reference TRBV11-3 and TRBJ2-1): EAGVVQSPRYKIIEKKQPVAFWCNPISGHNTLYWYLQNLGQGPELLIRYENEEAVDDSQLPKDRFSAERLKGVDSTLKIQPAELGDSAVYLCASSSDEDLFGPYNEQFFGPGTRLTVL.

This clonotype appeared a few times. This chain connects TRBV15 to TRBJ2-2, with a weak D call TRBD1 (6 bases). V was shortened by 0 bases and J by 6 bases, with 17 bases between the two germline ends. Germline CDR1 is LNHNV and CDR2 is YYDKDF (reference sequence). The CDR3 runs 17 residues. CDR3 sequence reads: CATSRDLGDTLAGELFF. The CDR3 DNA sequence: TGTGCCACCAGCAGAGATCTCGGGGACACGCTCGCCGGGGAGCTGTTTTTT.